This entry lists 21 T cell receptor beta chains sequenced from one sample in a study of CD8+CD57+ T cells in acquired aplastic anemia. CD8+CD57+ cell expansion, shown by flow cytometry, had occurred in the patients selected for sequencing. For CDR3 and TCR beta VDJ profiling, genomic DNA was the template used. TCRdb redid the calling of the reads with MiXCR, one entry per CDR3 protein. The sample carries about 150,000 distinct CDR3 sequences, 40% to 50% recorded once. Sequenced material: sorted CD4+, CD8+, or CD8+CD57+ T cells (not recorded which) from PBMCs. These receptors were taken from a human donor with aplastic anemia.

This clonotype appeared a single time. For the CDR3, the DNA is TGTGCCAGTAGTGTGACAGCTTACCAGTATAGCAATCAGCCCCAGCATTTT. This translates into CASSVTAYQYSNQPQHF. The chain uses TRBV19 and TRBJ1-5, with D maybe TRBD1 (5 bases). The germline gives CDR1 LNHDA, CDR2 SQIVND (reference sequence). The CDR3 spans 17 residues. The V end lost 5 bases, the J end lost 0 bases, and 17 bases lay between the germline ends.

A few counts support this clonotype. The chain carries TRBV29-1 and TRBJ1-2; D ambiguous. Trimming stripped 4 bases from V and 8 bases from J, with 11 bases between. The V gene's germline CDR1 is SQVTM and CDR2 ANQGSEA. This CDR3 region has 11 residues. For the CDR3, the DNA is TGCAGCGTTGCCCGGGAGGGAGGCTACACCTTC. This gives the protein CSVAREGGYTF.

This chain connects TRBV10-3 to TRBJ1-1; no definite D call. The CDR3 sequence is 15 residues long. Trimming cost V 2 bases and J 3 bases, with 13 bases left between them. Germline V gene sequence: CDR1 ENHRY, CDR2 SYGVKD. The CDR3 is CAISEPGITDTEAFF. The DNA for the CDR3 is TGTGCCATCAGTGAGCCGGGGATCACGGACACTGAAGCTTTCTTT.

With regard to this clonotype: A much larger clone differs by one base, so this may be a read error. V and J are TRBV7-9 and TRBJ2-1; D gene ambiguous. CDR1 SEHNR and CDR2 FQNEAQ come from the germline V gene (reference sequence). This CDR3 comprises 13 residues. CDR3 nucleotides: TGCGCCAGCAGCCAAGCGTCGAGCAATGAGCAGTTCTTC. Translation: CASSQASSNEQFF. The complete variable domain, with remaining parts taken from reference TRBV7-9 and TRBJ2-1, reads DTGVSQNPRHKITKRGQNVTFRCDPISEHNRLYWYRQTLGQGPEFLTYFQNEAQLEKSRLLSDRFSAERPKGSFSTLEIQRTEQGDSAMYLCASSQASSNEQFFGPGTRLTVL.

This clonotype was picked up a small number of times. CDR3 nucleotide sequence: TGTGCCAGCAGCTTACGGCAGGGTAACAACGAGCAGTACTTC. Protein: CASSLRQGNNEQYF. This rearrangement joins TRBV7-2 to TRBJ2-7; a weak D match, TRBD1 (5 bases). Germline lookup yields CDR1 SGHTA and CDR2 FQGNSA. There are 14 residues in the CDR3. V shed 2 bases and J shed 5 bases, with 13 bases lying between them.

Remarks on this clonotype: The germline gene is not matched at one end of the junction; a read error may be the cause. This chain uses TRBV9 with TRBJ2-7; 7 bases fit TRBD1. Germline V gene sequence: CDR1 SGDLS, CDR2 YYNGEE. CDR3 size: 13 residues. In DNA, the CDR3 is TGTGGCAGCAGCGAGGGACAGTTTTACGAGCAATACTTC. Translating it yields CGSSEGQFYEQYF.

In its sample, this clonotype was seen many times. This chain connects TRBV14 to TRBJ2-7; 7 nucleotides agree with TRBD1. V shed 4 bases, J shed 5 bases, and the junction held 14 bases outside the gene matches. The CDR3 has 16 amino acids. Germline V gives CDR1 SGHDN, CDR2 FVKESK. This chain's CDR3 is CASSPYTGTEEDEQYF. The CDR3 coding sequence is TGTGCCAGCAGCCCTTATACCGGGACAGAAGAGGACGAGCAGTACTTC.

In this sample, this clonotype turned up many times. The chain has TRBV9 and TRBJ2-2; 7 nucleotides line up with TRBD1. The length of the CDR3 is 15 residues. In germline, CDR1 is SGDLS, CDR2 YYNGEE. The trim removed 2 bases at V and 5 bases at J, leaving 6 bases unmatched. CDR3 in amino acids: CASSVRDSRTGELFF. For the CDR3, the DNA is TGTGCCAGCAGCGTCCGGGACAGCAGGACCGGGGAGCTGTTTTTT.

This clonotype has only a few counts. The genes are TRBV5-6 and TRBJ2-4; the D is unclear. Between the trimmed V and J ends, which lost 5 bases and 1 base, there was a span of 13 bases. Germline V lookup: CDR1 SGHDT, CDR2 YYEEEE. This CDR3 comprises 15 residues. CDR3 nucleotides: TGTGCCAGCAGGGCAGAACGTGGGGCCAAAAACATTCAGTACTTC. This encodes CASRAERGAKNIQYF.

This clonotype has ten or more counts. This chain connects TRBV6-5 to TRBJ1-1, with D perhaps matching TRBD1 (6 bases). Germline V gene lookup returns CDR1 MNHEY and CDR2 SVGAGI. The V and J ends lost 1 base and 3 bases respectively, with 12 bases between them. This CDR3 is built from 15 residues. The CDR3 nucleotides are TGTGCCAGCAGTTACTGGGGGGCAGCTGACACTGAAGCTTTCTTT. This gives the protein CASSYWGAADTEAFF.

This clonotype was observed a few times. V usage is TRBV2 and J usage is TRBJ2-3, with 7 bases identical to TRBD1. Trimming took 10 bases from V and 5 from J; bases not matched to a gene: 12. The CDR3 has 14 amino acids. CDR1 is SNHLY, CDR2 FYNNEI, per germline. CDR3 bases: TGTGCCACTCGACAGGGAGAGGGTAAAGATACGCAGTATTTT. This translates into CATRQGEGKDTQYF.

Note on this clonotype: This may arise from a read error, as a much more abundant clone is one base away. The genes are TRBV20-1 and TRBJ1-1, with D possibly TRBD1 on 6 matching bases. The germline CDR1 and CDR2 sequences are DFQATT and SNEGSKA (reference sequence). This CDR3 is 19 amino acids long. Trimming shortened V by 3 bases and J by 10 bases, and 36 bases separated the two germline ends. CDR3 residues: CSASLPLRGAARDLGVAFF. In nucleotides, the CDR3 is TGCAGTGCTAGCCTCCCACTCCGGGGGGCCGCGAGGGATTTAGGTGTAGCTTTCTTT.

In its sample, this clonotype was seen many times. The genes are TRBV11-2 and TRBJ2-5; D is unresolved. The CDR3 totals 15 residues. V lost 5 bases and J lost 1, with 14 bases in between. Germline assignment: CDR1 SGHAT and CDR2 FQNNGV. CDR3 nucleotides: TGTGCCAGCAGCCTAAGACGAATGACCCAAGAGACCCAGTACTTC. It specifies CASSLRRMTQETQYF.

This clonotype showed up many times. The V call is TRBV9, the J call TRBJ2-4, with 8 bases fitting TRBD2. Germline assignment: CDR1 SGDLS and CDR2 YYNGEE. The CDR3 runs 13 residues. The V gene end was trimmed by 7 bases and the J gene end by 5 bases; junction bases not matched to a gene: 5. The CDR3 region is CASAQAGENIQYF. CDR3 sequence (DNA): TGTGCCAGCGCACAAGCGGGGGAAAACATTCAGTACTTC.

This clonotype has ten or more counts. The rearrangement joins TRBV7-2 to TRBJ2-5, with D possibly called TRBD1 or TRBD2 (5 bases each). This CDR3 is built from 14 residues. The ends were cut back, 0 bases at V and 4 bases at J, with 9 bases in the middle. The germline V gene has CDR1 SGHTA and CDR2 FQGNSA. In DNA form, the CDR3 reads TGTGCCAGCAGCTTAGCCGAGGGGCGAGAGACCCAGTACTTC. Its protein product is CASSLAEGRETQYF.

This clonotype has at least ten counts. At one end the junction does not follow the germline gene, possibly because of a read error. The genes are TRBV7-9 and TRBJ1-1; D is unclear. This CDR3 has 13 amino acids. Germline CDR1 SEHNR, CDR2 FQNEAQ (reference sequence). The CDR3 DNA follows: TGTGCTAGCAGCTTAGAGGTGAACACTGAAGCTTTCTTT. Its translation: CASSLEVNTEAFF. The entire variable domain, with the rest obtained from reference TRBV7-9 and TRBJ1-1, is as follows: DTGVSQNPRHKITKRGQNVTFRCDPISEHNRLYWYRQTLGQGPEFLTYFQNEAQLEKSRLLSDRFSAERPKGSFSTLEIQRTEQGDSAMYLCASSLEVNTEAFFGQGTRLTVV.

This clonotype was counted many times. The genes are TRBV4-1 and TRBJ2-2; unclear D gene. Trimming removed 6 bases at V and 6 bases at J, with 8 bases between. The CDR3 runs to 12 residues. Germline V CDR1 and CDR2: MGHRA, YSYEKL. The CDR3 sequence is CASSGSAGELFF. CDR3 bases: TGCGCCAGCAGTGGAAGCGCCGGGGAGCTGTTTTTT.

V is TRBV5-4 and J is TRBJ2-7; the match to TRBD2 covers 11 bases. Trimming removed 4 bases from V and 4 bases from J; junction bases left unmatched: 7. The CDR3 contains 15 residues. Germline assignment: CDR1 SGHNT and CDR2 YYREEE (reference sequence). The CDR3 is CASSISGGAAYEQYF. The CDR3 nucleotides are TGTGCCAGCAGCATTAGCGGGGGGGCCGCTTACGAGCAGTACTTC.

This clonotype appeared a few times. V and J are TRBV4-1 and TRBJ1-1; TRBD1 is a possible D gene (6 bases). The CDR3 has 15 residues. The germline gives CDR1 MGHRA, CDR2 YSYEKL. The germline V and J ends were trimmed by 4 bases and 0 bases, with 12 bases remaining between them. The CDR3 protein is CASSPTGTLNTEAFF. The CDR3 DNA reads TGCGCCAGCAGCCCTACCGGGACACTGAACACTGAAGCTTTCTTT.

Concerning this clonotype itself: A read error is possible here, since a much larger clone lies one base away. This chain connects TRBV6-1 to TRBJ2-1, with TRBD1 matching 9 bases. Germline loops: CDR1 MNHNS, CDR2 SASEGT. The CDR3 loop spans 13 amino acids. Trimming removed 11 bases from V and 8 bases from J; junction bases left unmatched: 10. CDR3: CAGKGQGSYEQFF. Written as DNA, the CDR3 is TGTGCCGGCAAGGGACAGGGTTCCTATGAGCAGTTCTTC.

This clonotype was seen ten or more times. The chain employs TRBV2 and TRBJ1-2; unclear D gene. The germline V and J ends were trimmed by 8 bases and 3 bases, with 13 bases remaining between them. Germline V gives CDR1 SNHLY, CDR2 FYNNEI. This CDR3 spans 13 amino acids. CDR3 sequence (DNA): TGTGCCAGCGAGGGCGGCAGCTACTATGGCTACACCTTC. Translated, it gives CASEGGSYYGYTF.